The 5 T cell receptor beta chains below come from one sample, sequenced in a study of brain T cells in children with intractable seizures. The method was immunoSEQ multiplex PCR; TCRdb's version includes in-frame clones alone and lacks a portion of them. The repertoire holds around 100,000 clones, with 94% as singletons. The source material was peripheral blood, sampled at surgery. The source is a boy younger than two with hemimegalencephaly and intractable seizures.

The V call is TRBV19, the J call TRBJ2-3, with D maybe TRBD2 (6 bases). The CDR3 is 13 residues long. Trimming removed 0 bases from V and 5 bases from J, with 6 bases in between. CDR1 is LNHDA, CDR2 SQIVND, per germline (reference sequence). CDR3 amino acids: CASSIEGGDTQYF. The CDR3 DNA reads TGTGCCAGTAGTATAGAGGGGGGAGATACGCAGTATTTT.

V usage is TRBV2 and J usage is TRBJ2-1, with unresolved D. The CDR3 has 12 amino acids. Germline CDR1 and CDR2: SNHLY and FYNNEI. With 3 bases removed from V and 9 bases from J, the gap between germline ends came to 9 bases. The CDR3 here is CASSETRGEQFF. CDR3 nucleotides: TGTGCCAGCAGTGAGACCCGCGGTGAGCAGTTCTTC.

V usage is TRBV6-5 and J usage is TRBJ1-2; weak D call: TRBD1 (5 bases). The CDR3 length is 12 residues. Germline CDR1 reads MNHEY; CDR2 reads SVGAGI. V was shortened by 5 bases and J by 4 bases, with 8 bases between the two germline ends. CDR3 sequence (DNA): TGTGCCAGCAGTCCGCAGGGCTATGGCTACACCTTC. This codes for CASSPQGYGYTF.

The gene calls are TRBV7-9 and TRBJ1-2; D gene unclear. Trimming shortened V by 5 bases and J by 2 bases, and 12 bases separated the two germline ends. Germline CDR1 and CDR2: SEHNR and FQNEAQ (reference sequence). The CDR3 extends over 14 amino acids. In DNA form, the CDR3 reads TGTGCCAGCAGCCCGCCGACAAAAAACTATGGCTACACCTTC. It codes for CASSPPTKNYGYTF.

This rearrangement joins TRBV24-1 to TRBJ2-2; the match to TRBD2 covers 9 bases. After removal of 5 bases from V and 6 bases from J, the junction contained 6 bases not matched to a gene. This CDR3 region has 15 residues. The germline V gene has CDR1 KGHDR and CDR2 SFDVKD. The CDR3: CATSGAGGEAGELFF. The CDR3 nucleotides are TGTGCCACCAGTGGTGCGGGAGGGGAAGCCGGGGAGCTGTTTTTT.